Included here is one TCR beta chain sequence, with context. The antigen is unknown. These data belong to a study of post-analysis software for immune sequencing data. On the study more broadly: Progressive-relapsing, secondary progressive and relapsing-remitting multiple sclerosis were among the disease courses included.

V was trimmed by 1 base and J by 10 bases, leaving 16 bases between them. This CDR3 spans 14 amino acids. CDR1 and CDR2 from the germline V gene are MGHRA and YSYEKL. Study results and limitations: A significant reduction in normalized Chao1 diversity was observed in multiple sclerosis patients versus controls. Patients had higher frequencies than controls of about 5 TRBV segments, including TRBV5-6, TRBV5-1 and TRBV20-1.

Tagging with unique molecular identifiers was a feature of the TCR beta cDNA libraries. MiXCR was run by TCRdb on the PCR reads, yielding one entry per CDR3 protein. The sample has roughly 540,000 distinct CDR3 sequences, under 40% seen once. The chain has TRBV4-1 and TRBJ1-2; TRBD1 might be the D (6 bases). Sequencing was carried out using blood. This receptor was taken from a girl under 18 with multiple sclerosis. CDR3 loop: CASSQVGTLRDYTF. CDR3 nucleotides: TGCGCCAGCAGCCAAGTGGGGACATTAAGGGACTACACCTTC.